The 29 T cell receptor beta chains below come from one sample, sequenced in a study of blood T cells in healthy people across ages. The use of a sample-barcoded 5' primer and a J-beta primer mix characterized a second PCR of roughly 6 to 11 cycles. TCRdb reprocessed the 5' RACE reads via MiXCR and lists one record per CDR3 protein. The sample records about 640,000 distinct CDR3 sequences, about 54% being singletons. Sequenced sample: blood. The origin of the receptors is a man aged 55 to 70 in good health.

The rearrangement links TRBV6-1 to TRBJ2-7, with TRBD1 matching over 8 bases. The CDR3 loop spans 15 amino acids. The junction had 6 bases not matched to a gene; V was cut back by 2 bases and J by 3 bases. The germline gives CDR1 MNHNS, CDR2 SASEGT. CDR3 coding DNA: TGTGCCAGCAGTGAAAGCTGGACAGGGAGCTACGAGCAGTACTTC. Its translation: CASSESWTGSYEQYF.

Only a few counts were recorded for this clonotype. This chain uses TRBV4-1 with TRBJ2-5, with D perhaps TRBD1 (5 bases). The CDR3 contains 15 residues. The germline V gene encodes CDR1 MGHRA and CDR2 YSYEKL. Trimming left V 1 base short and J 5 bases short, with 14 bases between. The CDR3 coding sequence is TGCGCCAGCAGCCAAGTAGGCAGGGCTGGTGAGACCCAGTACTTC. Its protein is CASSQVGRAGETQYF.

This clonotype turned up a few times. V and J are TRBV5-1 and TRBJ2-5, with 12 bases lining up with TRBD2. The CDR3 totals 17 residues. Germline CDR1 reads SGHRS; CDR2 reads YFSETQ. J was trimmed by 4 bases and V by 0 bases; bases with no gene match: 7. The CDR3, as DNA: TGCGCCAGCAGCTTGGGTACTAGCGGGGGGAGTAGAGAGACCCAGTACTTC. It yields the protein CASSLGTSGGSRETQYF.

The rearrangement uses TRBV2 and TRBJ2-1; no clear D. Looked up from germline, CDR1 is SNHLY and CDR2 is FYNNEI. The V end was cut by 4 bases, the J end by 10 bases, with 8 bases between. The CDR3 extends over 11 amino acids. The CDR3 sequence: CASSATWEQFF. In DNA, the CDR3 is TGTGCCAGCAGTGCGACTTGGGAGCAGTTCTTC.

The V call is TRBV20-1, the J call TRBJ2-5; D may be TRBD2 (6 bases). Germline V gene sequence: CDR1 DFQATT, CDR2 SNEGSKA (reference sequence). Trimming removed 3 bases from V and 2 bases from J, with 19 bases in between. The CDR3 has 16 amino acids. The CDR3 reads CSARGLSAGYQETQYF. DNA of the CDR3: TGCAGTGCTAGGGGACTTTCAGCGGGTTATCAAGAGACCCAGTACTTC.

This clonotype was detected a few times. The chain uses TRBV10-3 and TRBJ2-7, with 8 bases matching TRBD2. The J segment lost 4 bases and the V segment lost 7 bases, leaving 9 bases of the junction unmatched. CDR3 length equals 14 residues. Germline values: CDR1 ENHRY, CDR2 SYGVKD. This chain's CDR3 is CAITGGGDRYEQYF. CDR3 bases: TGTGCCATCACCGGGGGGGGCGATCGATACGAGCAGTACTTC.

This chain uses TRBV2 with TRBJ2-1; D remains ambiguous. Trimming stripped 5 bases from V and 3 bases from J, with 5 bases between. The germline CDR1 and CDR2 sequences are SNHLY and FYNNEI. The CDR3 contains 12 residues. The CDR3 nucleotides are TGTGCCAGCAGTATACACTACAATGAGCAGTTCTTC. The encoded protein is CASSIHYNEQFF.

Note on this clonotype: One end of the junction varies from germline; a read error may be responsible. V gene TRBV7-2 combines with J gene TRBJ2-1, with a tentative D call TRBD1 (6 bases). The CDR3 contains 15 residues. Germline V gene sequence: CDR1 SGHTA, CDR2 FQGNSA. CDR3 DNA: TGTGCCAGCAGCCGCGGACAGAGCTCTTACAATGCGCAGTTCTTC. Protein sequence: CASSRGQSSYNAQFF.

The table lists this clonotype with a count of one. For the CDR3, the DNA is TGCAGTGCTAGAACGGTGGACAGGGGGGAAAAACTGTTTTTT. Translating it yields CSARTVDRGEKLFF. This chain links TRBV20-1 with TRBJ1-4, with 10 bases aligning to TRBD1. Per germline, CDR1 DFQATT and CDR2 SNEGSKA (reference sequence). V shed 2 bases, J shed 8 bases, and the junction held 5 bases outside the gene matches. This CDR3 comprises 14 residues.

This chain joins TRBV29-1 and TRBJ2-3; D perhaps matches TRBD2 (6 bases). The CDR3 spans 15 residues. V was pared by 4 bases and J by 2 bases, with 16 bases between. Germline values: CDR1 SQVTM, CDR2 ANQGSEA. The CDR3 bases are TGCAGCGTTGGACCTTTAGCGGACAACACAGATACGCAGTATTTT. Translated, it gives CSVGPLADNTDTQYF.

The CDR3 region is CSVATAREQYF. In DNA form, the CDR3 reads TGCAGCGTTGCCACGGCGAGGGAGCAGTACTTC. The chain has TRBV29-1 and TRBJ2-7, with D hard to call. Germline loops: CDR1 SQVTM, CDR2 ANQGSEA. The CDR3 has 11 residues. Trimming stripped 4 bases from V and 7 bases from J, with 11 bases between.

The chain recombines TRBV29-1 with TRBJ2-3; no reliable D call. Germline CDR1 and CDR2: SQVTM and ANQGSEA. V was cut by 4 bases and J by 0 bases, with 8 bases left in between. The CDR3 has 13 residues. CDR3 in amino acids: CSVGSSSTDTQYF. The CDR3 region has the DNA TGCAGCGTTGGTAGTTCTAGCACAGATACGCAGTATTTT.

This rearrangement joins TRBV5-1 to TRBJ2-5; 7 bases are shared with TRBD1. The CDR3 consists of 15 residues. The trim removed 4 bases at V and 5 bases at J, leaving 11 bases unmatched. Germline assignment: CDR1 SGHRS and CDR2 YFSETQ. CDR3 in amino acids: CASSQPTGNCETQYF. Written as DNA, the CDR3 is TGCGCCAGCAGCCAGCCGACAGGGAATTGCGAGACCCAGTACTTC.

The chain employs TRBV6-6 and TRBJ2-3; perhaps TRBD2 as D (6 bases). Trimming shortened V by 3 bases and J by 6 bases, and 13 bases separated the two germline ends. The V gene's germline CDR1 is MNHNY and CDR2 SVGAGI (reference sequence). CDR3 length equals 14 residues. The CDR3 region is CASSYGAGSDTQYF. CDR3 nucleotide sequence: TGTGCCAGCAGTTATGGGGCGGGGTCTGATACGCAGTATTTT.

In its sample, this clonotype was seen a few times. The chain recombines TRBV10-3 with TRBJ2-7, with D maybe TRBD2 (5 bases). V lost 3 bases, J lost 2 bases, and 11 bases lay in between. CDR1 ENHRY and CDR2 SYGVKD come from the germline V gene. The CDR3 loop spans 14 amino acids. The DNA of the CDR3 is TGTGCCATCAGTGACCCCTCTAGCCCCTACGAGCAGTACTTC. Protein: CAISDPSSPYEQYF.

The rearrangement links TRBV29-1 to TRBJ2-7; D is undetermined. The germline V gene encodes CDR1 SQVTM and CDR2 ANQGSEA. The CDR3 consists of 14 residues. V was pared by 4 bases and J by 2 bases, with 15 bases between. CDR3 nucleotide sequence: TGCAGCGTTGGTGTACCCCAGGCGACCTACGAGCAGTACTTC. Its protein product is CSVGVPQATYEQYF.

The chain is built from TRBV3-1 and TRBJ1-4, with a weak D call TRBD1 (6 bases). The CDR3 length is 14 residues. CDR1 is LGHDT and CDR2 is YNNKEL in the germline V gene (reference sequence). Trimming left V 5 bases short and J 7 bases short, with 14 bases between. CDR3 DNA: TGTGCCAGCAGCGTGGACAGTTGGGGTGAAAAACTGTTTTTT. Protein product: CASSVDSWGEKLFF.

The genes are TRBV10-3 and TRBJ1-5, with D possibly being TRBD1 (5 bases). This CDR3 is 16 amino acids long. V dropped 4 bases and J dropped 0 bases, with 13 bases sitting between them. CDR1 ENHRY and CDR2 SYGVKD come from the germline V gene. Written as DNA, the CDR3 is TGTGCCATCAGTGCGGGCAGGACATATAGCAATCAGCCCCAGCATTTT. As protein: CAISAGRTYSNQPQHF.

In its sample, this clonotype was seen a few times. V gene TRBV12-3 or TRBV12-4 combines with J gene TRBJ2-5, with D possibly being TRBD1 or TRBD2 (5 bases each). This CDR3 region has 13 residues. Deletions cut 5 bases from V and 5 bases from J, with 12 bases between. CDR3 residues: CASSTRDRETQYF. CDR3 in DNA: TGTGCCAGCAGTACCCGGGACCGGGAGACCCAGTACTTC.

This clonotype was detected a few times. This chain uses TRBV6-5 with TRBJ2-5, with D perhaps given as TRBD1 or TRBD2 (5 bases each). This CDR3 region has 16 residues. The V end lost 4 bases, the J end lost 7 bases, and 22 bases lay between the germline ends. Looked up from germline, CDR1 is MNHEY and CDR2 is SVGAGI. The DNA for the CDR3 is TGTGCCAGCAGTTCCCCCGGGACGGCTTCGGTCGCGACCCAGTACTTC. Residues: CASSSPGTASVATQYF.

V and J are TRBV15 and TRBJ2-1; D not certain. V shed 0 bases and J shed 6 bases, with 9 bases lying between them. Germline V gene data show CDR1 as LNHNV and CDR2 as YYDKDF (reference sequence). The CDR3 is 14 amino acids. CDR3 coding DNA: TGTGCCACCAGCAGAGATCCGTACAGCAATGAGCAGTTCTTC. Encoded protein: CATSRDPYSNEQFF.

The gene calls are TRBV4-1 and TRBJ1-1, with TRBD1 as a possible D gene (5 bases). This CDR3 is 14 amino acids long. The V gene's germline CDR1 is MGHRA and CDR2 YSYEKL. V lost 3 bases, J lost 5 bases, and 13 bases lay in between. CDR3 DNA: TGCGCCAGCAGCCACCGGGACGGGGAGACTGAAGCTTTCTTT. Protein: CASSHRDGETEAFF.

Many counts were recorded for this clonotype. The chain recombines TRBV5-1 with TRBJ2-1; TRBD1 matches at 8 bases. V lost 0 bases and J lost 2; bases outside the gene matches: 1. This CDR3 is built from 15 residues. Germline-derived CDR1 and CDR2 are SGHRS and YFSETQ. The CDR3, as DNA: TGCGCCAGCAGCTTGGCACAGGGGGCCTACAATGAGCAGTTCTTC. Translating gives CASSLAQGAYNEQFF.

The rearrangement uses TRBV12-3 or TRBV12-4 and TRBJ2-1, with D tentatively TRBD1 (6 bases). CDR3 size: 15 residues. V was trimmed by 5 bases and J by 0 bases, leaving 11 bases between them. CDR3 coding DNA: TGTGCCAGCAGTCCCACAGGGAGCTCCTACAATGAGCAGTTCTTC. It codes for CASSPTGSSYNEQFF.

The CDR3 sequence: CASSVDRGVYEQYF. The CDR3 DNA reads as TGTGCCAGCAGCGTAGATCGGGGGGTCTACGAGCAGTACTTC. The genes are TRBV9 and TRBJ2-7; TRBD2 matches 7 bases. The CDR3 length is 14 residues. Trimming at V came to 0 bases and at J to 3 bases, leaving 3 bases not matched to a gene. Germline lookup yields CDR1 SGDLS and CDR2 YYNGEE.

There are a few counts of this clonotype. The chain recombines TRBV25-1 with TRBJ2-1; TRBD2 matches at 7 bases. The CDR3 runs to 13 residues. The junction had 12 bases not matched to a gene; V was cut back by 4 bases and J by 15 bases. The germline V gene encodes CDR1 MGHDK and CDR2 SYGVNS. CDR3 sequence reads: CASSGTGLVRLFF. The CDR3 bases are TGTGCCAGCAGTGGAACCGGACTAGTTCGGCTGTTCTTC.

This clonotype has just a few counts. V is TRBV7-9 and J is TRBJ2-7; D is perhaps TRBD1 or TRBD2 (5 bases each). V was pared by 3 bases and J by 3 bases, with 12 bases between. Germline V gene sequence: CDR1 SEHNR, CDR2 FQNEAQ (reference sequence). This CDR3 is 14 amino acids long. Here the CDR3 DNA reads TGTGCCAGCAGCTTTCTATCAGGGAGCTACGAGCAGTACTTC. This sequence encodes CASSFLSGSYEQYF.

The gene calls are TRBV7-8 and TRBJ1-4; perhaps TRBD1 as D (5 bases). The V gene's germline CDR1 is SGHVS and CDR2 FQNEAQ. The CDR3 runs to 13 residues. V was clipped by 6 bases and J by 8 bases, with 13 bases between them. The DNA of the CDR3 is TGTGCCAGCAGTGGCTTGGGGACGGAAAAACTGTTTTTT. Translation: CASSGLGTEKLFF.

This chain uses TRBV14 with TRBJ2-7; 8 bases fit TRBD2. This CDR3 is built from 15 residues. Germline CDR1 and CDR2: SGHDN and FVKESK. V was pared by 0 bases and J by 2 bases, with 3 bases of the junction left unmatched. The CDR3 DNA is TGTGCCAGCAGCCAAGAGGGGACTAGGACCTACGAGCAGTACTTC. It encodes CASSQEGTRTYEQYF. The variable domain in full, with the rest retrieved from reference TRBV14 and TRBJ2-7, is EAGVTQFPSHSVIEKGQTVTLRCDPISGHDNLYWYRRVMGKEIKFLLHFVKESKQDESGMPNNRFLAERTGGTYSTLKVQPAELEDSGVYFCASSQEGTRTYEQYFGPGTRLTVT.